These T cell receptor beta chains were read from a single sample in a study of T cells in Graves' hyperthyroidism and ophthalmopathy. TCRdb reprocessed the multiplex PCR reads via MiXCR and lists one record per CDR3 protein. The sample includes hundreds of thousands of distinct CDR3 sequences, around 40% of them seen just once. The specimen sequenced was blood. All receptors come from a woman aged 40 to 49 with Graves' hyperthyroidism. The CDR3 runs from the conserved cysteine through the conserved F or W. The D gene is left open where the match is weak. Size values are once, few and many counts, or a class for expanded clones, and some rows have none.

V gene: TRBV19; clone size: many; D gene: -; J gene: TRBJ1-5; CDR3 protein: CASSMADNQPQHF; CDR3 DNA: TGTGCCAGTAGTATGGCGGACAATCAGCCCCAGCATTTT
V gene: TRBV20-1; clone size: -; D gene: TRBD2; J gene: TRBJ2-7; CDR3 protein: CSARSAGGPDEQYF; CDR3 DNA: TGCAGTGCTAGATCTGCGGGGGGCCCGGACGAGCAGTACTTC
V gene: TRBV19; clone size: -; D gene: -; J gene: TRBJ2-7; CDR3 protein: CASSKSSPPYEQHF; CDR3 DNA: TGTGCCAGTAGTAAAAGCTCTCCACCCTACGAGCAGCACTTC
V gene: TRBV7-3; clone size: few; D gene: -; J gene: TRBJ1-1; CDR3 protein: CASSLMPTLNTEAFF; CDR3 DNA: TGTGCCAGCAGCTTAATGCCAACACTGAACACTGAAGCTTTCTTT
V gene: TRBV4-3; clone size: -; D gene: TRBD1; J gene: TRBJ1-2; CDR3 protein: CASSQDARGEGYTF; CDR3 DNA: TGCGCCAGCAGCCAAGATGCCAGGGGGGAGGGCTACACCTTC
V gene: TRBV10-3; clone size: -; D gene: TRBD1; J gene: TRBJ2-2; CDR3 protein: CATLREETGYTGELFF; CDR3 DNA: TGTGCCACCCTCCGGGAAGAGACAGGGTACACCGGGGAGCTGTTTTTT
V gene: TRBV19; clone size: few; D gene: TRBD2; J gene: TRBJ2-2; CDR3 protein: CASSPRWTSGFTGELFF; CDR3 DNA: TGTGCCAGTAGTCCCAGGTGGACTAGCGGGTTCACCGGGGAGCTGTTTTTT
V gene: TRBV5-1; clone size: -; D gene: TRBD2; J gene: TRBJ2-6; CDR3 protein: CASSPRPGTSAGANVLTF; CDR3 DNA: TGCGCCAGCAGCCCTCGTCCCGGGACTAGTGCTGGGGCCAACGTCCTGACTTTC
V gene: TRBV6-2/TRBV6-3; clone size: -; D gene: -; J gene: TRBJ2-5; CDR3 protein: CASTGKPGTQYF; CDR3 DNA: TGTGCCAGCACCGGAAAGCCAGGGACCCAGTACTTC
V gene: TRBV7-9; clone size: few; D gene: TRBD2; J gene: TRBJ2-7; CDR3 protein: CASSLPGHGTSGRPYEQYF; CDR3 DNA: TGTGCCAGCAGCTTACCCGGACACGGGACTAGCGGGAGGCCCTACGAGCAGTACTTC
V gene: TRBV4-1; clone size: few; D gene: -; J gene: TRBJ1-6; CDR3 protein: CASSPLWKGKSSPLHF; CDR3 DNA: TGCGCCAGCAGCCCCTTGTGGAAGGGGAAAAGCTCACCCCTCCACTTT
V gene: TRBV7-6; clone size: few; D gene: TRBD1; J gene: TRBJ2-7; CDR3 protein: CASIQGDRAGEQYF; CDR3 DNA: TGTGCCAGCATCCAGGGGGACAGGGCGGGCGAGCAGTACTTC
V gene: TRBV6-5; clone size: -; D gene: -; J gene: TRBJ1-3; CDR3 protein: CASRSPGGNTIYF; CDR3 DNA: TGTGCCAGCAGATCCCCGGGTGGAAACACCATATATTTT